This T cell receptor beta chain was identified in a study of blood T cell repertoires in COVID-19. Across the whole study: COVID-19 samples, acute and convalescent, were from the United States, Italy and Spain. Sources were T cells, B-cell-depleted T cells, or PBMCs; the material itself was cDNA or gDNA.

The CDR3 is made up of 14 amino acids. The V gene end was trimmed by 4 bases and the J gene end by 7 bases; junction bases not matched to a gene: 2. Germline CDR1 SGHTA, CDR2 FQGNSA. In the authors' methods: For nucleated cells, counts were estimated from reference gene primer amplification. TCRdb's table, derived via immunoSEQ multiplex PCR, lists solely in-frame clones and lacks some. The DNA gave D and trimming, while V, J and clone size come from that table. The repertoire holds about 77,000 clones, with approximately 88% as singletons. Sequences were obtained from peripheral blood. The sequence derives from a woman aged 80 or older with acute or convalescent COVID-19. This sequence joins TRBV7-2 and TRBJ2-1, with 12 bases that match TRBD2. CDR3 residues: CASSSTSGRNEQFF. The CDR3 bases are TGTGCCAGCAGCTCGACTAGCGGGAGAAATGAGCAGTTCTTC. The full variable domain, its missing parts supplied by reference TRBV7-2 and TRBJ2-1, is GAGVSQSPSNKVTEKGKDVELRCDPISGHTALYWYRQSLGQGLEFLIYFQGNSAPDKSGLPSDRFSAERTGGSVSTLTIQRTQQEDSAVYLCASSSTSGRNEQFFGPGTRLTVL.